Shown below are 2 T cell receptor beta chains from a single sample sequenced in a study of response to subunit inactivated influenza vaccine. MiXCR, run by TCRdb on the RT-PCR reads, gives a single entry per CDR3 protein. The table has over 750,000 distinct CDR3 sequences, 21% seen once. The sample in question was PBMCs from blood, obtained about 5 days after vaccination. The receptors here all came from a man in his fifties or sixties who received an inactivated influenza vaccine.

The J gene is TRBJ2-5, the V gene TRBV11-2, with 13 bases that match TRBD2. The V gene's germline CDR1 is SGHAT and CDR2 FQNNGV. V shed 5 bases, J shed 4 bases, and the junction held 7 bases outside the gene matches. This CDR3 comprises 16 residues. The CDR3, as DNA: TGTGCCAGCAGCCCTAAGGGACTAGCGGGGTTAGAGACCCAGTACTTC. Protein sequence: CASSPKGLAGLETQYF.

The chain carries TRBV12-3 or TRBV12-4 and TRBJ2-2; D gene uncertain. This CDR3 has 13 amino acids. With 4 bases removed from V and 5 bases from J, the gap between germline ends came to 8 bases. CDR3 amino acids: CASSSEGTGELFF. DNA of the CDR3: TGTGCCAGCAGTTCGGAAGGGACCGGGGAGCTGTTTTTT.